The 31 T cell receptor beta chains in this list originate from one sample, sequenced in a study of T-cell reconstitution after alpha-beta-depleted transplantation in children. The TCRbeta library was prepared with unique molecular identifiers. TCRdb processed the PCR reads anew with MiXCR; each CDR3 protein has one entry. Of about 230,000 distinct CDR3 sequences listed, 8.5% to 10% are singletons. The material sequenced was PBMCs from the stem cell graft donor, taken from the stem cell graft. The receptors here all came from a human donor who donated a stem cell graft to a child with acute lymphoblastic leukemia.

This clonotype came up a few times. The conserved final phenylalanine or tryptophan is absent from the CDR3, which likely points to a read error. V is TRBV7-9 and J is TRBJ1-6, with 9 bases aligning to TRBD1. The V and J ends lost 4 bases and 6 bases, in that order; junction bases with no gene match: 10. Germline CDR1 reads SEHNR; CDR2 reads FQNEAQ (reference sequence). This CDR3 spans 17 amino acids. This chain's CDR3 is CASSSDLTGGGNSPLHS. The CDR3 DNA is TGTGCCAGCAGCTCGGACCTAACAGGGGGCGGTAATTCACCCCTCCACTCT.

The rearrangement uses TRBV12-3 or TRBV12-4 and TRBJ1-5; D remains unclear. The V and J ends lost 6 bases and 3 bases respectively, with 18 bases between them. There are 16 residues in the CDR3. The CDR3 reads CASSKSGVGSNQPQHF. CDR3 coding DNA: TGTGCCAGCAGCAAAAGCGGAGTGGGGTCCAATCAGCCCCAGCATTTT.

This chain joins TRBV5-1 and TRBJ1-1; D remains ambiguous. The CDR3 length is 14 residues. Germline V gives CDR1 SGHRS, CDR2 YFSETQ. The V gene lost 4 bases and the J gene lost 0 bases, with 10 bases spanning the gap. CDR3 residues: CASSLTRVNTEAFF. The CDR3 DNA is TGCGCCAGCAGCCTCACCCGGGTGAACACTGAAGCTTTCTTT.

This clonotype was counted at least ten times. The V and J genes are TRBV7-7 and TRBJ2-5; 10 bases are shared with TRBD2. Germline-derived CDR1 and CDR2 are SSHAT and FNYEAQ (reference sequence). The CDR3 is 16 residues long. The J segment lost 5 bases and the V segment lost 2 bases, leaving 8 bases of the junction unmatched. This chain's CDR3 is CASSLTSGDIWETQYF. The DNA of the CDR3 is TGTGCCAGCAGCTTAACTAGCGGGGATATTTGGGAGACCCAGTACTTC.

This rearrangement joins TRBV18 to TRBJ1-2; 7 bases agree with TRBD1. The V gene end was trimmed by 2 bases and the J gene end by 5 bases; junction bases not matched to a gene: 11. This CDR3 is built from 16 residues. Germline CDR1 is KGHSH and CDR2 is LQKENI. The CDR3 sequence is CASSPLTEGQSYGYTF. The CDR3 nucleotides are TGTGCCAGCTCACCATTGACTGAGGGACAGTCTTATGGCTACACCTTC.

This clonotype was recorded a few times. CDR3 DNA sequence: TGTGCCAGCAGCCAAGTCCCTATCCAAGAGACCCAGTACTTC. It codes for CASSQVPIQETQYF. The chain employs TRBV14 and TRBJ2-5; no definite D call. V was pared by 1 base and J by 1 base, with 7 bases between. Germline V gene lookup returns CDR1 SGHDN and CDR2 FVKESK. The CDR3 length is 14 residues.

The gene calls are TRBV5-1 and TRBJ2-1; 10 bases match TRBD2. The V gene's germline CDR1 is SGHRS and CDR2 YFSETQ. J gave up 15 bases and V 4 bases, and 10 bases lay outside the gene matches. The CDR3 consists of 13 residues. The CDR3 loop is CASSKSGGAPRFF. The CDR3 nucleotides read TGCGCCAGCAGCAAGAGCGGGGGGGCCCCCCGGTTCTTC.

This clonotype has at least ten counts. V gene TRBV19 combines with J gene TRBJ1-1, with D hard to call. This CDR3 comprises 18 residues. Per the germline V gene, CDR1 is LNHDA and CDR2 is SQIVND (reference sequence). Trimming left V 5 bases short and J 4 bases short, with 26 bases between. CDR3 loop: CASSPRVNVVLVGTEAFF. The DNA of the CDR3 is TGTGCCAGTAGTCCACGAGTCAATGTAGTCCTAGTTGGCACTGAAGCTTTCTTT.

There are a few counts of this clonotype. V is TRBV12-3 or TRBV12-4 and J is TRBJ1-2; no definite D call. The length of the CDR3 is 12 residues. V was trimmed by 2 bases and J by 7 bases, leaving 8 bases between them. This CDR3 reads CASSLLNVGYTF. The DNA of the CDR3 is TGTGCCAGCAGTTTACTTAACGTTGGCTACACCTTC.

The chain joins TRBV10-3 to TRBJ1-5; TRBD1 aligns across 9 bases. This CDR3 has 13 amino acids. CDR1 and CDR2 from the germline V gene are ENHRY and SYGVKD. Unmatched junction bases numbered 4, after V lost 6 bases and J lost 7 bases. CDR3 amino acids: CAIRQGAGQPQHF. The CDR3 bases are TGTGCCATCAGACAGGGGGCAGGGCAGCCCCAGCATTTT.

V gene TRBV5-1 combines with J gene TRBJ2-3; a possible D gene is TRBD2 (6 bases). This CDR3 contains 17 residues. Trimming left V 4 bases short and J 3 bases short, with 21 bases between. Germline CDR1 is SGHRS and CDR2 is YFSETQ. The CDR3: CASSALPGPGGTDTQYF. CDR3 nucleotides: TGCGCCAGCAGCGCGCTCCCGGGACCCGGGGGAACAGATACGCAGTATTTT.

This clonotype was recorded many times. The gene calls are TRBV6-5 and TRBJ2-2; D assignment may be TRBD1 or TRBD2 (5 bases each). V lost 6 bases and J lost 6, with 14 bases in between. The CDR3 runs to 14 residues. Germline V gene lookup returns CDR1 MNHEY and CDR2 SVGAGI. The CDR3, as DNA: TGTGCCAGCAGAACCGGGACGGATTCCGGGGAGCTGTTTTTT. The encoded protein is CASRTGTDSGELFF.

The chain has TRBV15 and TRBJ2-1; D not certain. V was shortened by 3 bases and J by 8 bases, with 11 bases between the two germline ends. Germline CDR1 and CDR2: LNHNV and YYDKDF (reference sequence). CDR3 length equals 13 residues. CDR3 bases: TGTGCCACCAGCAGGGGAAGGTTGGATGAGCAGTTCTTC. It encodes CATSRGRLDEQFF.

The J gene is TRBJ1-6, the V gene TRBV20-1; D unresolved. This CDR3 spans 14 amino acids. V lost 7 bases to trimming and J lost 6 bases, with 16 bases between them. CDR1 and CDR2 from the germline V gene are DFQATT and SNEGSKA (reference sequence). The CDR3 spells CSVWYGQPNSPLHF. The CDR3, as DNA: TGCAGTGTATGGTATGGGCAGCCTAATTCACCCCTCCACTTT.

This clonotype showed up just a few times. The V and J genes are TRBV7-2 and TRBJ1-4; D is perhaps TRBD1 (6 bases). Germline assignment: CDR1 SGHTA and CDR2 FQGNSA. This CDR3 region has 14 residues. V was cut by 5 bases and J by 4 bases, with 11 bases left in between. CDR3 coding DNA: TGTGCCAGCAGCGTCAGGGGTGGTAATGAAAAACTGTTTTTT. Encoded protein: CASSVRGGNEKLFF. The full variable domain, with the rest looked up from reference TRBV7-2 and TRBJ1-4, is GAGVSQSPSNKVTEKGKDVELRCDPISGHTALYWYRQSLGQGLEFLIYFQGNSAPDKSGLPSDRFSAERTGGSVSTLTIQRTQQEDSAVYLCASSVRGGNEKLFFGSGTQLSVL.

This clonotype was observed a few times. This chain links TRBV5-1 with TRBJ2-3, with TRBD2 matching over 9 bases. This CDR3 is built from 17 residues. J lost 1 base, V lost 1 base, and 7 bases had no gene match. From germline, CDR1 is SGHRS and CDR2 YFSETQ. CDR3 nucleotide sequence: TGCGCCAGCAGCTTGCTCGGTAGCGGGGGAGGCACAGATACGCAGTATTTT. Its translation: CASSLLGSGGGTDTQYF.

This clonotype was counted at least ten times. The V call is TRBV10-3, the J call TRBJ2-3; D gene unclear. Germline V CDR1 and CDR2: ENHRY, SYGVKD. The CDR3 consists of 11 residues. Trimming cost V 2 bases and J 5 bases, with 2 bases left between them. The CDR3 DNA is TGTGCCATCAGTGAGGAAGATACGCAGTATTTT. Protein product: CAISEEDTQYF.

At least ten counts were recorded for this clonotype. This chain links TRBV5-6 with TRBJ1-4; D remains unclear. Per germline, CDR1 SGHDT and CDR2 YYEEEE. The V end lost 3 bases, the J end lost 0 bases, and 21 bases lay between the germline ends. The CDR3 totals 19 residues. The DNA for the CDR3 is TGTGCCAGCAGCTCCACCTCTGGGAGGGCCGCCGCAACTAATGAAAAACTGTTTTTT. Its protein product is CASSSTSGRAAATNEKLFF.

J is TRBJ2-1 and V is TRBV2; possible D gene TRBD1, 6 bases. From germline, CDR1 is SNHLY and CDR2 FYNNEI. V was cut by 1 base and J by 9 bases, with 16 bases left in between. This CDR3 is 15 amino acids long. CDR3 residues: CASSEDAHRGGEQFF. The CDR3 DNA reads as TGTGCCAGCAGTGAAGACGCGCACAGAGGGGGTGAGCAGTTCTTC.

This clonotype has more than one count but fewer than ten. V and J are TRBV29-1 and TRBJ2-1; 9 bases map to TRBD1. Germline assignment: CDR1 SQVTM and CDR2 ANQGSEA. With 3 bases clipped from V and 7 bases from J, the junction kept 4 bases outside the gene matches. CDR3 length: 13 residues. The CDR3 DNA follows: TGCAGCGTTGAGGGACAGGGAGAAAATGAGCAGTTCTTC. Protein sequence: CSVEGQGENEQFF.

The rearrangement uses TRBV27 and TRBJ2-1; no clear D gene. V was shortened by 2 bases and J by 10 bases, with 12 bases between the two germline ends. The CDR3 spans 13 residues. The V gene's germline CDR1 is MNHEY and CDR2 SMNVEV (reference sequence). This chain's CDR3 is CASSLIILGEQFF. The CDR3, as DNA: TGTGCCAGCAGTTTAATTATCCTAGGGGAGCAGTTCTTC.

This chain joins TRBV12-3 or TRBV12-4 and TRBJ2-2, with D possibly being TRBD2 (5 bases). The CDR3 is 14 residues long. V was shortened by 7 bases and J by 2 bases, with 11 bases between the two germline ends. The CDR3 coding sequence is TGTGCCAGCACGCGGACGGGAAACACCGGGGAGCTGTTTTTT. Its translation: CASTRTGNTGELFF.

Only a few counts were recorded for this clonotype. This rearrangement joins TRBV5-1 to TRBJ2-3; D unclear. This CDR3 is built from 12 residues. Germline assignment: CDR1 SGHRS and CDR2 YFSETQ. Trimming cost V 2 bases and J 4 bases, with 5 bases left between them. Here the CDR3 reads CASSFTPDTQYF. CDR3 DNA: TGCGCCAGCAGCTTCACCCCAGATACGCAGTATTTT. Using reference TRBV5-1 and TRBJ2-3 for the parts outside the CDR3, the full variable domain is KAGVTQTPRYLIKTRGQQVTLSCSPISGHRSVSWYQQTPGQGLQFLFEYFSETQRNKGNFPGRFSGRQFSNSRSEMNVSTLELGDSALYLCASSFTPDTQYFGPGTRLTVL.

V and J are TRBV15 and TRBJ1-2; 7 positions match TRBD1. V was pared by 7 bases and J by 2 bases, with 7 bases of the junction left unmatched. The CDR3 covers 14 residues. Per the germline V gene, CDR1 is LNHNV and CDR2 is YYDKDF (reference sequence). This CDR3 is CATTPTGINYGYTF. CDR3 nucleotide sequence: TGTGCCACCACCCCGACAGGGATCAACTATGGCTACACCTTC.

This sequence joins TRBV4-3 and TRBJ2-7; D gene uncertain. The V gene lost 0 bases and the J gene lost 6 bases, with 15 bases spanning the gap. Germline CDR1 LGHNA, CDR2 YSLEER. CDR3 length: 15 amino acids. CDR3 protein: CASSQDVGYSSEQYF. DNA of the CDR3: TGCGCCAGCAGCCAAGATGTGGGGTACAGTAGCGAGCAGTACTTC.

In its sample, this clonotype was seen a few times. The V and J genes are TRBV6-1 and TRBJ1-2; no reliable D call. The CDR3 consists of 17 residues. The germline V and J ends were trimmed by 6 bases and 1 base, with 21 bases remaining between them. In germline, CDR1 is MNHNS, CDR2 SASEGT. In DNA form, the CDR3 reads TGTGCCAGCAGCTCCAGCCGCCTCCGCCACCTTAACTATGGCTACACCTTC. This encodes CASSSSRLRHLNYGYTF.

This clonotype was seen only a few times. The V call is TRBV5-1, the J call TRBJ1-2; 10 positions agree with TRBD1. The ends lost 4 bases at V and 3 bases at J; junction bases unmatched: 9. The CDR3 covers 16 residues. The V gene's germline CDR1 is SGHRS and CDR2 YFSETQ. The CDR3 DNA reads as TGCGCCAGCAGCAGGGCCGGGACAGGGGTGGACTATGGCTACACCTTC. Translating gives CASSRAGTGVDYGYTF.

Ten or more counts support this clonotype. V gene TRBV20-1 combines with J gene TRBJ1-2, with a weak D call TRBD1 (5 bases). CDR3 length equals 15 residues. Germline V gene data show CDR1 as DFQATT and CDR2 as SNEGSKA (reference sequence). V was cut by 3 bases and J by 8 bases, with 22 bases left in between. CDR3 protein: CSARDSSRVRRGYTF. DNA for the CDR3: TGCAGTGCTAGGGATTCGAGCAGGGTGCGTCGCGGCTACACCTTC.

The rearrangement joins TRBV10-3 to TRBJ2-3; 12 nucleotides line up with TRBD2. The J segment lost 1 base and the V segment lost 6 bases, leaving 2 bases of the junction unmatched. The CDR3 runs 15 residues. CDR1 ENHRY and CDR2 SYGVKD come from the germline V gene. The CDR3 loop is CAISRLAGGTDTQYF. CDR3 DNA: TGTGCCATCAGCCGACTAGCGGGGGGCACAGATACGCAGTATTTT.

This clonotype showed up many times. Here the CDR3 reads CASNTPGTAYEQYF. The DNA of the CDR3 is TGTGCCAGCAATACGCCGGGGACAGCTTACGAGCAGTACTTC. The gene calls are TRBV2 and TRBJ2-7; 7 bases match TRBD1. This CDR3 is built from 14 residues. Unmatched junction bases numbered 10, after V lost 7 bases and J lost 4 bases. Looked up from germline, CDR1 is SNHLY and CDR2 is FYNNEI. Full variable domain (rest looked up from reference TRBV2 and TRBJ2-7): EPEVTQTPSHQVTQMGQEVILRCVPISNHLYFYWYRQILGQKVEFLVSFYNNEISEKSEIFDDQFSVERPDGSNFTLKIRSTKLEDSAMYFCASNTPGTAYEQYFGPGTRLTVT.

V and J are TRBV5-6 and TRBJ2-1, with 7 nucleotides matching TRBD2. J was trimmed by 3 bases and V by 0 bases; bases with no gene match: 9. The CDR3 runs to 17 residues. CDR1 and CDR2 from the germline V gene are SGHDT and YYEEEE. The CDR3 loop reads CASSLVLAGDFYNEQFF. CDR3 coding DNA: TGTGCCAGCAGCTTGGTTCTGGCGGGGGATTTCTACAATGAGCAGTTCTTC.